This T cell receptor beta chain was observed in a study of T cell repertoires in cytomegalovirus infection. Whole-study context: Indications came from public TCR beta signatures; they pointed to CMV infection and to a matching HLA type. Regarding the study as a whole: Dominating the ex vivo response were HLA-C-restricted CMV-specific TCR beta clonotypes. Identification of carriers of CMV plus the relevant HLA was achieved through cumulative public TCR beta family frequency.

MiXCR, applied by TCRdb to the reads, yields one record per CDR3 protein. This table holds 65,000 to 90,000 distinct CDR3 sequences, 4% found once. Germline lookup yields CDR1 SGHTA and CDR2 FQGTGA. V lost 0 bases, J lost 6 bases, and 14 bases lay in between. The CDR3 is made up of 15 amino acids. This clonotype has at least ten counts. The antigen remains undetermined. This chain connects TRBV7-3 to TRBJ1-2; D might be TRBD1 (5 bases). This TCR came from a human donor in good health (CMV status not recorded). Some clones in this sample may be carry-over from other donors' samples. The sample comprised PBMCs. CDR3 residues: CASSLTGAQIDGYTF. CDR3 nucleotide sequence: TGTGCCAGCAGCTTAACAGGGGCGCAGATCGATGGCTACACCTTC.